Listed below are T cell receptor beta chains from one sample, sequenced in a study of blood T cell repertoires in COVID-19. Clones were sequenced by immunoSEQ multiplex PCR, and TCRdb holds only the in-frame ones, with some missing. The sample has tens of thousands of clones; about 80% are singletons. Sequenced material: peripheral blood. The receptors originated from a man aged 55 to 70 with acute or convalescent COVID-19. Each CDR3 is given with its conserved first and last residue. D genes are given only for firm matches. Clone size is stated in some rows and not others, as once, few, many or a class when expanded.

CDR3 protein	CDR3 DNA	V gene	J gene	clone size	D gene
CASSNGQASTDTQYF	TGTGCCAGCTCCAACGGACAGGCAAGCACAGATACGCAGTATTTT	TRBV19	TRBJ2-3	-	TRBD1
CSTDTLSSYNEQFF	TGCAGCACCGACACCCTGAGCTCCTACAATGAGCAGTTCTTC	TRBV29-1	TRBJ2-1	few	-
CASSQNRVHGELFF	TGCGCCAGCAGCCAAAACAGGGTCCATGGGGAGCTGTTTTTT	TRBV4-3	TRBJ2-2	-	-
CASSVGASTLNTEAFF	TGCGCCAGCAGCGTAGGAGCGTCCACCTTGAACACTGAAGCTTTCTTT	TRBV5-1	TRBJ1-1	-	-
CSVQTYSGNTIYF	TGCAGCGTGCAAACCTACTCTGGAAACACCATATATTTT	TRBV29-1	TRBJ1-3	-	-
CASSAFDGQGNYGYTF	TGTGCCAGCAGCGCATTTGATGGGCAGGGGAATTATGGCTACACCTTC	TRBV11-2	TRBJ1-2	-	-
CASSLDGVKYEQYF	TGTGCCAGCAGCTTGGACGGAGTGAAATACGAGCAGTACTTC	TRBV5-5	TRBJ2-7	-	-
CASSEARGRDNEQFF	TGCGCCAGCAGTGAAGCTCGGGGGAGGGACAATGAGCAGTTCTTC	TRBV10-2	TRBJ2-1	once	TRBD2
CASSPRTGDGQPQHF	TGTGCCAGTAGTCCACGGACAGGGGACGGGCAGCCCCAGCATTTT	TRBV19	TRBJ1-5	-	TRBD1
CASSLGAGGESNQPQHF	TGTGCCAGCAGCTTGGGGGCAGGGGGTGAAAGCAATCAGCCCCAGCATTTT	TRBV7-9	TRBJ1-5	-	TRBD1
CASSSPVLSYNEQFF	TGTGCCAGCAGCTCACCAGTTCTCTCCTACAATGAGCAGTTCTTC	TRBV7-2	TRBJ2-1	few	-
CASSSVGLGLNDNEQFF	TGTGCCAGCAGCTCGGTCGGACTGGGACTAAACGACAATGAGCAGTTCTTC	TRBV11-3	TRBJ2-1	-	TRBD2
CSARSGHEQYF	TGCAGTGCTAGGAGCGGCCACGAGCAGTACTTC	TRBV20-1	TRBJ2-7	-	-
CASSLNYLNTEAFF	TGTGCCAGCAGCCTCAACTATCTGAACACTGAAGCTTTCTTT	TRBV9	TRBJ1-1	-	-
CASSYPTGLNTEAFF	TGTGCCAGCAGCTACCCTACAGGGCTGAACACTGAAGCTTTCTTT	TRBV7-8	TRBJ1-1	medium-sized	-
CASSSLTGGYTF	TGTGCCAGCAGCTCCCTGACAGGTGGCTACACCTTC	TRBV7-9	TRBJ1-2	once	-
CASSIGSSMNTEAFF	TGTGCCAGCAGCATCGGGTCCTCTATGAACACTGAAGCTTTCTTT	TRBV13	TRBJ1-1	-	-
CASSPTVGNRGLRNYGYTF	TGTGCCAGCTCACCAACCGTTGGAAACAGGGGGCTTAGGAACTATGGCTACACCTTC	TRBV18	TRBJ1-2	-	TRBD1
CSARETGEAFF	TGCAGTGCTAGAGAGACAGGAGAAGCTTTCTTT	TRBV20-1	TRBJ1-1	-	-
CASSFGDRGHEQFF	TGTGCCAGCAGTTTCGGGGACAGGGGACATGAGCAGTTCTTC	TRBV28	TRBJ2-1	-	TRBD1
CASSASTRFTGELFF	TGTGCCAGCAGCGCCTCCACTAGGTTCACCGGGGAGCTGTTTTTT	TRBV7-3	TRBJ2-2	-	-
CASSETGGGNQPQHF	TGTGCCAGCAGCGAGACAGGGGGTGGCAATCAGCCCCAGCATTTT	TRBV6-4	TRBJ1-5	-	TRBD1
CASSQAGKRTYEQYF	TGTGCCAGCAGCCAAGCGGGGAAACGAACCTACGAGCAGTACTTC	TRBV14	TRBJ2-7	once	-
CASSSGGRFDPGELFF	TGTGCCAGCAGCTCAGGGGGCCGATTCGACCCCGGGGAGCTGTTTTTT	TRBV9	TRBJ2-2	-	TRBD1
CAWSVGAFYGYTF	TGTGCCTGGAGTGTGGGGGCCTTCTATGGCTACACCTTC	TRBV30	TRBJ1-2	-	-
CASSFQYGYTF	TGTGCCAGCAGTTTTCAGTATGGCTACACCTTC	TRBV6-2/TRBV6-3	TRBJ1-2	-	-
CASSEVMTFYNEKLFF	TGTGCCAGCAGTGAAGTTATGACTTTCTATAATGAAAAACTGTTTTTT	TRBV2	TRBJ1-4	-	-
CASSLGQGSSGANVLTF	TGTGCCAGCAGCTTGGGACAGGGGAGCTCTGGGGCCAACGTCCTGACTTTC	TRBV11-3	TRBJ2-6	-	TRBD1
CASSQGEGQPQHF	TGCGCCAGCAGTCAAGGGGAGGGTCAGCCCCAGCATTTT	TRBV23-1	TRBJ1-5	-	-
CASSPAGAQNYGYTF	TGTGCCAGCAGCCCCGCGGGGGCTCAAAACTATGGCTACACCTTC	TRBV7-9	TRBJ1-2	-	-
CASSYGGQGYEQYF	TGCGCCAGCAGCTACGGGGGACAGGGCTACGAGCAGTACTTC	TRBV4-1	TRBJ2-7	-	TRBD1
CASSLAGLEITDTQYF	TGCGCCAGCAGCTTGGCCGGACTAGAAATCACAGATACGCAGTATTTT	TRBV5-1	TRBJ2-3	-	TRBD2
CASSWDSYEQYF	TGTGCCAGCAGTTGGGACAGCTACGAGCAGTACTTC	TRBV7-9	TRBJ2-7	-	TRBD1
CASSLDPGVSYEQYF	TGCGCCAGCAGCTTGGATCCAGGGGTCTCCTACGAGCAGTACTTC	TRBV5-1	TRBJ2-7	-	-
CASSHGGQTDTQYF	TGCGCCAGCAGCCACGGAGGGCAGACAGATACGCAGTATTTT	TRBV5-1	TRBJ2-3	-	-
CASSPREGSTEAFF	TGTGCCAGTAGCCCCAGGGAGGGTAGCACTGAAGCTTTCTTT	TRBV19	TRBJ1-1	-	-
CASTGGEKLFF	TGTGCCAGCACAGGGGGTGAAAAACTGTTTTTT	TRBV12-3/TRBV12-4	TRBJ1-4	-	TRBD1
CASSLQGAWEKLFF	TGTGCCAGCAGCCTTCAGGGGGCCTGGGAAAAACTGTTTTTT	TRBV5-6	TRBJ1-4	-	TRBD1
CASSVDRGTSEQYF	TGTGCCAGCAGTGTCGACAGGGGAACCTCCGAGCAGTACTTC	TRBV2	TRBJ2-7	-	TRBD1
CASSVAGQGAYEQYF	TGTGCCAGCAGCGTAGCGGGACAGGGGGCCTACGAGCAGTACTTC	TRBV9	TRBJ2-7	-	TRBD1
CASSYSPRSEQYF	TGTGCCAGCAGTTACTCTCCTAGATCCGAGCAGTACTTC	TRBV6-5	TRBJ2-7	-	-
CASSKGGGTTEAFF	TGTGCCAGCAGCAAAGGGGGGGGGACCACTGAAGCTTTCTTT	TRBV21-1	TRBJ1-1	-	-
CASSSLDRPYGYTF	TGTGCCAGCAGTTCCCTCGACAGGCCCTATGGCTACACCTTC	TRBV27	TRBJ1-2	-	-
CASSHRQGSDTQYF	TGCGCCAGCAGCCACAGACAGGGGTCAGATACGCAGTATTTT	TRBV5-1	TRBJ2-3	-	TRBD1
CASSPDTTAEAFF	TGCGCCAGCAGTCCTGACACCACAGCTGAAGCTTTCTTT	TRBV5-1	TRBJ1-1	few	-
CASSLPTGGANNEQFF	TGTGCCAGCAGTTTACCGACAGGGGGAGCAAACAATGAGCAGTTCTTC	TRBV6-2/TRBV6-3	TRBJ2-1	-	TRBD1
CASVSMSAGHGYTF	TGTGCCAGTGTTTCCATGTCAGCGGGGCATGGCTACACCTTC	TRBV19	TRBJ1-2	-	-
CSAPLGGGYTF	TGCAGTGCCCCACTGGGGGGTGGCTACACCTTC	TRBV20-1	TRBJ1-2	-	-
CASSLMGTGYEQYF	TGCGCCAGCAGCTTGATGGGGACAGGCTACGAGCAGTACTTC	TRBV5-1	TRBJ2-7	-	TRBD1
CASRGTGNHYGYTF	TGTGCCAGCAGGGGGACAGGGAATCACTATGGCTACACCTTC	TRBV2	TRBJ1-2	-	TRBD1
CASSQDPGVAAYEQYF	TGTGCCAGCAGCCAAGATCCGGGGGTAGCGGCCTACGAGCAGTACTTC	TRBV4-2	TRBJ2-7	-	-
CASSPRMGGTEAFF	TGTGCCAGCAGCCCACGGATGGGGGGCACTGAAGCTTTCTTT	TRBV7-2	TRBJ1-1	-	-
CAGHPLNGPYYGYTF	TGTGCCGGCCACCCCTTGAATGGGCCTTACTATGGCTACACCTTC	TRBV9	TRBJ1-2	-	-
CASSPPTRAGRSSYNEQFF	TGTGCCAGCAGCCCTCCAACCCGAGCGGGGAGAAGCTCCTACAATGAGCAGTTCTTC	TRBV9	TRBJ2-1	-	TRBD2
CASSLSGGASTDTQYF	TGTGCCAGCAGCCTTAGCGGGGGGGCTAGCACAGATACGCAGTATTTT	TRBV9	TRBJ2-3	-	TRBD2
CASSPGTGSNEQFF	TGTGCCAGCAGTCCCGGGACAGGGAGCAATGAGCAGTTCTTC	TRBV6-5	TRBJ2-1	-	TRBD1
CASNTQGARGEQYF	TGTGCCAGCAACACGCAGGGGGCAAGGGGCGAGCAGTACTTC	TRBV6-5	TRBJ2-7	-	TRBD1
CASSISHRVMNTEAFF	TGTGCCAGTAGTATCAGCCACAGGGTAATGAACACTGAAGCTTTCTTT	TRBV19	TRBJ1-1	-	-
CASSPTGLNTGELFF	TGTGCCAGCAGCCCGACAGGGTTGAACACCGGGGAGCTGTTTTTT	TRBV5-6	TRBJ2-2	-	TRBD1